Following are 25 T cell receptor beta chains from one sample sequenced in a study of blood T cell repertoires in COVID-19. This table comes from immunoSEQ multiplex PCR, and its TCRdb copy is limited to in-frame clones, with some not included. The table lists approximately 34,000 clones, around three quarters of them singletons. Sequenced input: peripheral blood. These receptors originate from a woman aged 70-85 years with acute or convalescent COVID-19.

This chain connects TRBV3-1 (or the pseudogene TRBV3-2) to TRBJ2-7, with TRBD2 matching 9 bases. The junction had 3 bases not matched to a gene; V was cut back by 2 bases and J by 1 base. The CDR3 totals 15 residues. Germline lookup yields CDR1 LGHDT and CDR2 YNNKEL (reference sequence). CDR3 region: CASSQTSGLSYEQYF. The CDR3 DNA is TGTGCCAGCAGCCAAACTAGCGGGCTTTCCTACGAGCAGTACTTC.

This rearrangement joins TRBV12-3 or TRBV12-4 to TRBJ2-5, with 7 nucleotides matching TRBD2. This CDR3 contains 13 residues. The junction had 6 bases not matched to a gene; V was cut back by 6 bases and J by 5 bases. The CDR3 sequence is CASSRGGRETQYF. CDR3 in DNA: TGTGCCAGCAGCCGCGGGGGTCGGGAGACCCAGTACTTC.

The chain combines TRBV7-9 with TRBJ1-1; D ambiguous. CDR1 is SEHNR, CDR2 FQNEAQ, per germline (reference sequence). The CDR3 loop spans 14 amino acids. Between the trimmed V and J ends, which lost 5 bases and 3 bases, there was a span of 13 bases. The CDR3 bases are TGTGCCAGCAGCCTACTTGGGGAGGACACTGAAGCTTTCTTT. This sequence encodes CASSLLGEDTEAFF.

The V and J genes are TRBV6-5 and TRBJ1-5, with D uncertain. Trimming cost V 0 bases and J 4 bases, with 10 bases left between them. The CDR3 contains 15 residues. In germline, CDR1 is MNHEY, CDR2 SVGAGI. The CDR3 is CASSYSWQMNQPQHF. In DNA form, the CDR3 reads TGTGCCAGCAGTTACTCGTGGCAGATGAATCAGCCCCAGCATTTT.

The chain carries TRBV6-5 and TRBJ1-2; a weak D match, TRBD1 (6 bases). Germline V CDR1 and CDR2: MNHEY, SVGAGI. Trimming cost V 0 bases and J 5 bases, with 13 bases left between them. The CDR3 runs to 15 residues. CDR3 sequence: CASSYSGRGLYGYTF. For the CDR3, the DNA is TGTGCCAGCAGTTACTCCGGCAGGGGATTGTATGGCTACACCTTC.

The chain combines TRBV10-3 with TRBJ2-2, with a weak D call TRBD1 (5 bases). CDR3 size: 14 residues. Germline V gene lookup returns CDR1 ENHRY and CDR2 SYGVKD. Trimming pared 3 bases from V and 6 bases from J, leaving 11 bases between. The CDR3 sequence: CAISDLDSSGELFF. CDR3 sequence (DNA): TGTGCCATCAGTGATCTTGACAGTTCCGGGGAGCTGTTTTTT.

This clone occurred a few times. The chain links TRBV19 to TRBJ1-2; 9 bases map to TRBD1. The germline CDR1 and CDR2 sequences are LNHDA and SQIVND (reference sequence). V gave up 4 bases and J gave up 5 bases; unmatched junction bases: 2. The length of the CDR3 is 13 residues. CDR3 nucleotides: TGTGCCAGTAGTACGGGGACAGGGTATGGCTACACCTTC. It specifies CASSTGTGYGYTF.

The genes are TRBV11-1 and TRBJ2-1; D remains unclear. The V end lost 6 bases, the J end lost 0 bases, and 12 bases lay between the germline ends. The CDR3 is made up of 15 amino acids. Per germline, CDR1 SGHAT and CDR2 FQDESV (reference sequence). CDR3 sequence: CASSRAPYSYNEQFF. CDR3 nucleotides: TGTGCCAGCAGTCGAGCTCCTTACTCCTACAATGAGCAGTTCTTC.

V usage is TRBV19 and J usage is TRBJ2-1; 7 positions match TRBD1. The CDR3 length is 13 residues. Germline trimming cut 3 bases from V and 7 bases from J; bases unmatched to any gene: 3. CDR1 is LNHDA and CDR2 is SQIVND in the germline V gene (reference sequence). CDR3 loop: CASSMTGFNEQFF. DNA of the CDR3: TGTGCCAGTAGTATGACAGGGTTTAATGAGCAGTTCTTC.

This clone appeared once. This sequence joins TRBV29-1 and TRBJ1-5; D remains unclear. Trimming stripped 4 bases from V and 0 bases from J, with 7 bases between. The germline V gene encodes CDR1 SQVTM and CDR2 ANQGSEA. CDR3 length equals 13 residues. The CDR3 coding sequence is TGCAGCGTTGGACAAGATAGCAATCAGCCCCAGCATTTT. Translation: CSVGQDSNQPQHF.

This sequence joins TRBV10-3 and TRBJ2-2, with TRBD2 matching 10 bases. Germline CDR1 reads ENHRY; CDR2 reads SYGVKD. J gave up 3 bases and V 6 bases, and 7 bases lay outside the gene matches. CDR3 length: 16 amino acids. In DNA, the CDR3 is TGTGCCATCAGCATAAGCGGGAGGGCCGACACCGGGGAGCTGTTTTTT. It codes for CAISISGRADTGELFF.

The chain is built from TRBV5-1 and TRBJ2-7; 7 bases agree with TRBD2. The J segment lost 5 bases and the V segment lost 6 bases, leaving 11 bases of the junction unmatched. Germline V gene lookup returns CDR1 SGHRS and CDR2 YFSETQ. There are 14 residues in the CDR3. The CDR3 coding sequence is TGCGCCAGCACTCGGGGCGGGGGATCGGACGAGCAGTACTTC. Amino acids: CASTRGGGSDEQYF.

This sequence joins TRBV15 and TRBJ2-1; possible D gene TRBD1, 6 bases. Germline lookup yields CDR1 LNHNV and CDR2 YYDKDF (reference sequence). Between the trimmed V and J ends, which lost 0 bases and 9 bases, there was a span of 21 bases. The CDR3 contains 17 residues. The CDR3 sequence is CATSRDLHGTPSGEQFF. The CDR3 region has the DNA TGTGCCACCAGCAGAGATCTCCACGGGACACCATCCGGTGAGCAGTTCTTC.

CDR3 protein: CASSVNQGVAGGEQFF. The CDR3, as DNA: TGTGCCAGCAGCGTAAACCAGGGGGTTGCAGGAGGTGAGCAGTTCTTC. The chain couples TRBV4-2 to TRBJ2-1, with 7 nucleotides matching TRBD1. Germline assignment: CDR1 LGHNA and CDR2 YNFKEQ. CDR3 length equals 16 residues. V shed 5 bases and J 9 bases; nucleotides not matched to a gene: 16.

V usage is TRBV2 and J usage is TRBJ1-6, with a tentative D call TRBD1 (5 bases). With 2 bases removed from V and 6 bases from J, the gap between germline ends came to 11 bases. This CDR3 spans 15 amino acids. The germline gives CDR1 SNHLY, CDR2 FYNNEI. CDR3 sequence: CASSERAGFNSPLHF. CDR3 nucleotide sequence: TGTGCCAGCAGTGAACGGGCAGGGTTTAATTCACCCCTCCACTTT.

This rearrangement joins TRBV3-1 (or the pseudogene TRBV3-2) to TRBJ2-3, with D possibly being TRBD2 (7 bases). Trimming took off 2 bases at V and 5 bases at J, with 17 bases between the two ends. There are 16 residues in the CDR3. CDR1 is LGHDT, CDR2 YNNKEL, per germline (reference sequence). CDR3 sequence (DNA): TGTGCCAGCAGCCAACCCGGGGGGCGAAGTTTAGATACGCAGTATTTT. Its translation: CASSQPGGRSLDTQYF.

The rearrangement uses TRBV7-8 and TRBJ1-2, with D tentatively TRBD1 (6 bases). CDR3 length: 15 amino acids. Looked up from germline, CDR1 is SGHVS and CDR2 is FQNEAQ. The ends were cut back, 6 bases at V and 0 bases at J, with 14 bases in the middle. Here the CDR3 reads CASSPGGPANYGYTF. For the CDR3, the DNA is TGTGCCAGCAGTCCCGGGGGGCCAGCTAACTATGGCTACACCTTC.

The chain has TRBV10-3 and TRBJ2-1; 8 bases align to TRBD2. The CDR3 consists of 15 residues. V lost 2 bases and J lost 9; bases outside the gene matches: 9. Germline-derived CDR1 and CDR2 are ENHRY and SYGVKD. The CDR3 loop reads CAISEMSGGGLEQFF. CDR3 in DNA: TGTGCCATCAGTGAGATGAGCGGGGGTGGCCTTGAGCAGTTCTTC.

The V call is TRBV28, the J call TRBJ2-2, with TRBD2 identical over 7 bases. Germline V gene lookup returns CDR1 MDHEN and CDR2 SYDVKM. CDR3 length equals 15 residues. With 4 bases clipped from V and 6 bases from J, the junction kept 8 bases outside the gene matches. The CDR3 sequence: CASSSQREDSGELFF. The CDR3 DNA reads TGTGCCAGCAGTTCGCAGCGGGAAGATTCCGGGGAGCTGTTTTTT.

The rearrangement joins TRBV5-6 to TRBJ1-5; D unclear. With 4 bases removed from V and 0 bases from J, the gap between germline ends came to 11 bases. Germline V CDR1 and CDR2: SGHDT, YYEEEE. The CDR3 is 15 amino acids. As DNA, the CDR3 is TGTGCCAGCAGCCAAGGACTGTATAGCAATCAGCCCCAGCATTTT. This encodes CASSQGLYSNQPQHF.

J is TRBJ2-1 and V is TRBV10-3, with TRBD1 matching 11 bases. J was trimmed by 7 bases and V by 9 bases; bases with no gene match: 5. Per germline, CDR1 ENHRY and CDR2 SYGVKD. This CDR3 contains 13 residues. The CDR3 sequence is CAILRDRGNEQFF. For the CDR3, the DNA is TGTGCCATTCTCCGGGACAGGGGGAATGAGCAGTTCTTC.

This rearrangement joins TRBV3-1 (or the pseudogene TRBV3-2) to TRBJ2-5, with TRBD2 identical over 16 bases. Germline lookup yields CDR1 LGHDT and CDR2 YNNKEL (reference sequence). With 3 bases clipped from V and 5 bases from J, the junction kept 0 bases outside the gene matches. The CDR3 loop spans 15 amino acids. CDR3 sequence: CASSQGLAGGETQYF. The CDR3 DNA follows: TGTGCCAGCAGCCAGGGACTAGCGGGGGGGGAGACCCAGTACTTC.

This clone occurred once. V is TRBV3-1 (or the pseudogene TRBV3-2) and J is TRBJ2-5; tentative D call: TRBD2 (6 bases). The CDR3 is 15 amino acids. Trimming removed 1 base from V and 1 base from J, with 10 bases in between. Germline V gives CDR1 LGHDT, CDR2 YNNKEL (reference sequence). CDR3 in DNA: TGTGCCAGCAGCCAAGGGGTGGGGGGCCAAGAGACCCAGTACTTC. Residues: CASSQGVGGQETQYF.

This chain joins TRBV11-1 and TRBJ2-1; 10 bases map to TRBD1. The junction had 8 bases not matched to a gene; V was cut back by 5 bases and J by 7 bases. The CDR3 is 15 residues long. Germline loops: CDR1 SGHAT, CDR2 FQDESV (reference sequence). CDR3 region: CASSPRQGARNEQFF. The CDR3 nucleotides read TGTGCCAGCAGCCCCCGACAGGGGGCGCGTAATGAGCAGTTCTTC.

The chain couples TRBV28 to TRBJ2-3, with a possible D match to TRBD1 (5 bases). CDR3 length: 13 amino acids. Trimming took off 10 bases at V and 0 bases at J, with 11 bases between the two ends. Germline V gives CDR1 MDHEN, CDR2 SYDVKM. The CDR3 loop is CATRTLSTDTQYF. CDR3 bases: TGTGCCACCAGGACACTCAGCACAGATACGCAGTATTTT.